This record looks at one TCR beta chain sequence and its context. The antigen is unknown. This sample was included in a study of T-cell memory formation after mild COVID-19. Across the whole study: There were largely donor-specific TCR clusters. Study outcomes and limitations: Unconfirmed was the SARS-CoV-2 specificity of second-wave clones that peaked on day 37.

One entry per CDR3 protein, called by TCRdb with MiXCR from the 5' RACE reads. The table has 430,000 or so distinct CDR3 sequences, around a quarter seen once; the top ten hold approximately 13%. The germline V gene encodes CDR1 KGHSH and CDR2 LQKENI. This CDR3 region has 14 residues. The V end was cut by 2 bases, the J end by 4 bases, with 9 bases between. Sample: PBMCs or a T cell subset sorted from them (not recorded which). The clonotype comes from an adult woman who had mild COVID-19 (a few samples of this study predate the infection). Cell type and time point are not known. The chain combines TRBV18 with TRBJ2-1; D is unresolved. CDR3 amino acids: CASSPETRYNEQFF. The CDR3, as DNA: TGTGCCAGCTCACCAGAGACAAGATACAATGAGCAGTTCTTC.